This T cell receptor beta chain was retrieved from a study of blood T cell repertoires in COVID-19. Overall study context: PBMCs, B-cell-depleted T cells, or T cells provided the cDNA or gDNA that made up the material.

Original methodology: Quantification of nucleated cells was approximated via reference gene primer amplification. Only in-frame clones appear in the TCRdb table, and some are missing; sequencing was by immunoSEQ multiplex PCR. D and trimming come from the DNA, and the V and J calls and clone size come from that table. Here the sample spans about 200,000 clones, 82% being singletons. J lost 1 base, V lost 7 bases, and 4 bases had no gene match. Per germline, CDR1 KGHDR and CDR2 SFDVKD. CDR3 size: 14 residues. The V call is TRBV24-1, the J call TRBJ1-1, with TRBD1 identical over 8 bases. Specimen: peripheral blood. The receptor was isolated from a woman in her thirties or forties with acute or convalescent COVID-19. The CDR3 coding sequence is TGTGCCACCAGACGGACAGGGCAGAACACTGAAGCTTTCTTT. It specifies CATRRTGQNTEAFF.